This paragraph reports one TCR beta chain. Its antigen remains unidentified. Method: immunoSEQ multiplex PCR; TCRdb's copy keeps in-frame clones and lacks some. Found here are tens of thousands of clones, 80% to 90% of them singletons; the top ten hold approximately 7.4%. Time point: baseline, week 1 (first vaccination visit). Specified treatment: pre-vaccination baseline after standard-of-care therapy. The CDR3 spans 14 residues. With V trimmed by 3 bases and J by 5 bases, 6 bases remained unmatched. Per the germline V gene, CDR1 is ENHRY and CDR2 is SYGVKD. The data are from a study of a mutant IDH1 vaccine in newly diagnosed glioma. For the study at large: Sex distribution of treated patients was about 60% male and roughly 38% female; mean age was around 40 years.

Whole-study results and caveats: Seemingly, pseudoprogression had no relation to changes in the top peripheral T cell clonotypes.

The clonotype originates from a woman aged 50 to 60 with glioma. The sequenced sample was PBMCs, obtained from a glioma patient treated with radiotherapy, temozolomide or both. The chain combines TRBV10-3 with TRBJ1-1; 7 nucleotides line up with TRBD1. The CDR3 protein is CAISDRQGWTEAFF. The DNA of the CDR3 is TGTGCCATCAGTGACCGACAGGGATGGACTGAAGCTTTCTTT.